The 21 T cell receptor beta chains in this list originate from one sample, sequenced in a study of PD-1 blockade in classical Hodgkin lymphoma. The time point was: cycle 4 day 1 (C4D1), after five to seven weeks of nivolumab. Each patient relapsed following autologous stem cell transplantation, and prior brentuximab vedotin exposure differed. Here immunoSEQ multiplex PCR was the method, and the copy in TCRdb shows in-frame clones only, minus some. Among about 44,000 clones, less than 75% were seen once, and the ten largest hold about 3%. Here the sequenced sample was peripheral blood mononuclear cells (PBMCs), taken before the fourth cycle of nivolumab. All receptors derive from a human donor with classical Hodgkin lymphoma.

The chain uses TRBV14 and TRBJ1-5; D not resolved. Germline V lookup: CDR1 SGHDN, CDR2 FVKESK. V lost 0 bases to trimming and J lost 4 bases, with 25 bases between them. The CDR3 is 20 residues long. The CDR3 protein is CASSQDIGGVRVRGNQPQHF. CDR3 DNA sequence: TGTGCCAGCAGCCAAGATATCGGTGGCGTCCGTGTCCGGGGAAATCAGCCCCAGCATTTT.

The CDR3 bases are TGTGCCAGCAGTTACTCAGGGTACGGCACAGATACGCAGTATTTT. Encoded protein: CASSYSGYGTDTQYF. This chain uses TRBV6-5 with TRBJ2-3; D ambiguous. V gave up 0 bases and J gave up 1 base, with 8 bases separating them. The CDR3 covers 15 residues. From germline, CDR1 is MNHEY and CDR2 SVGAGI.

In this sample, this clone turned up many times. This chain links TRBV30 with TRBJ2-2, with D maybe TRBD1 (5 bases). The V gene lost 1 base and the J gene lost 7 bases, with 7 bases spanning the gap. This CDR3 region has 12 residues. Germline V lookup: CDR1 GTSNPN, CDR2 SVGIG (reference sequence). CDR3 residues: CAWSGRGGELFF. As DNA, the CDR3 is TGTGCCTGGAGTGGAAGGGGCGGGGAGCTGTTTTTT.

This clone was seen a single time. CDR3: CASSGDRGIGEQFF. As DNA, the CDR3 is TGTGCCAGCAGTGGGGACAGGGGTATTGGTGAGCAGTTCTTC. V usage is TRBV2 and J usage is TRBJ2-1; 10 bases agree with TRBD1. Germline V gives CDR1 SNHLY, CDR2 FYNNEI. Losses at the gene ends were 4 bases for V and 9 bases for J; bases not matched to a gene: 6. The CDR3 is made up of 14 amino acids.

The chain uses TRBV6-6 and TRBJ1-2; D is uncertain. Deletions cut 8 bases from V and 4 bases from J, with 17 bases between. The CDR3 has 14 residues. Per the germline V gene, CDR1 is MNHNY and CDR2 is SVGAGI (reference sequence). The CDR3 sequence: CASFPSGWVYGYTF. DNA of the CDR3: TGTGCCAGCTTCCCTTCGGGATGGGTCTATGGCTACACCTTC.

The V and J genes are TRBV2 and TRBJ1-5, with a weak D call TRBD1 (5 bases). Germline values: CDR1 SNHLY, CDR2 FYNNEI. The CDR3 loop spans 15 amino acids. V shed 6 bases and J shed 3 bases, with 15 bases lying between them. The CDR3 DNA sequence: TGTGCCAGCAGAGAGGGGACGGTCGACAATCAGCCCCAGCATTTT. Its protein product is CASREGTVDNQPQHF. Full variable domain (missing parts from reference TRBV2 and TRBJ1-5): EPEVTQTPSHQVTQMGQEVILRCVPISNHLYFYWYRQILGQKVEFLVSFYNNEISEKSEIFDDQFSVERPDGSNFTLKIRSTKLEDSAMYFCASREGTVDNQPQHFGDGTRLSIL.

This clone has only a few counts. CDR3 coding DNA: TGTGCCTGGAGTCCCCGGGACAGGTATTATCAGCCCCAGCATTTT. It specifies CAWSPRDRYYQPQHF. This chain connects TRBV30 to TRBJ1-5, with 8 bases lining up with TRBD1. Germline lookup yields CDR1 GTSNPN and CDR2 SVGIG (reference sequence). V gave up 2 bases and J gave up 5 bases; unmatched junction bases: 8. The CDR3 runs to 15 residues.

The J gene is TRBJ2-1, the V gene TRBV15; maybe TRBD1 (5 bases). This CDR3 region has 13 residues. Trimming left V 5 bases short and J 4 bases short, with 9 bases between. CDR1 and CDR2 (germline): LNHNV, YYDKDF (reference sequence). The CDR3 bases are TGTGCCACCAGCGGTGACAGTTACAATGAGCAGTTCTTC. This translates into CATSGDSYNEQFF.

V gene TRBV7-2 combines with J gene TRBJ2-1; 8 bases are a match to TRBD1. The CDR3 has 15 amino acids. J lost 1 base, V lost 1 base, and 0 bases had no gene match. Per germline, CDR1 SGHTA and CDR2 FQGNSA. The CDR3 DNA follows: TGTGCCAGCAGCTTAGGACAGGGGTCCTACAATGAGCAGTTCTTC. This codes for CASSLGQGSYNEQFF.

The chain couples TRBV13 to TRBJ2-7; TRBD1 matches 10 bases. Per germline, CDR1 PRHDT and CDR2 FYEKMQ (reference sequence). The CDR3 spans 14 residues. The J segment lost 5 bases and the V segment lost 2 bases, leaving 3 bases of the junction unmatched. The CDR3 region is CASSLRQGADEQYF. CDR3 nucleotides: TGTGCCAGCAGCTTACGACAGGGGGCGGACGAGCAGTACTTC.

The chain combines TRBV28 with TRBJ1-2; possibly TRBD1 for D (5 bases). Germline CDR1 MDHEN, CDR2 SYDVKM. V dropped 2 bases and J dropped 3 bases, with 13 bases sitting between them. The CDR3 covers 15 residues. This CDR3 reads CASSLGAGNDYGYTF. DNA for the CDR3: TGTGCCAGCAGTTTAGGGGCAGGGAATGACTATGGCTACACCTTC.

The CDR3 reads CASSWDHYGYTF. CDR3 DNA sequence: TGTGCCAGCAGTTGGGACCACTATGGCTACACCTTC. The chain joins TRBV6-1 to TRBJ1-2, with a tentative D call TRBD1 (5 bases). The germline CDR1 and CDR2 sequences are MNHNS and SASEGT. This CDR3 has 12 amino acids. Trimming pared 5 bases from V and 3 bases from J, leaving 7 bases between.

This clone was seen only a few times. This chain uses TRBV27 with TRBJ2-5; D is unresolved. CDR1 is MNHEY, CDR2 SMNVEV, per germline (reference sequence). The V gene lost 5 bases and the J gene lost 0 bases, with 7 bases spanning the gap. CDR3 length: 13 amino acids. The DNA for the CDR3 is TGTGCCAGCAGTGCCCCATACCAAGAGACCCAGTACTTC. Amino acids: CASSAPYQETQYF.

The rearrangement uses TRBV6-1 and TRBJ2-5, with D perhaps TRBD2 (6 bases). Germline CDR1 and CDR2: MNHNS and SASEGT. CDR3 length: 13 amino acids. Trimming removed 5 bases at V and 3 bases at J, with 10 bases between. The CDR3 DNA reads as TGTGCCAGCAGTCCGGGACTCAAAGAGACCCAGTACTTC. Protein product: CASSPGLKETQYF.

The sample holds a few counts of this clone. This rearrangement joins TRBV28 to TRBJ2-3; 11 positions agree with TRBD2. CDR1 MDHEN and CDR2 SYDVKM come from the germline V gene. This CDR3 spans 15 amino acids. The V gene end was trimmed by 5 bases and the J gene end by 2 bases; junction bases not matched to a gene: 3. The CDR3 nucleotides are TGTGCCAGCAGTCCGGGACTAGCGGACACAGATACGCAGTATTTT. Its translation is CASSPGLADTDTQYF. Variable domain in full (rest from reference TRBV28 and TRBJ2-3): DVKVTQSSRYLVKRTGEKVFLECVQDMDHENMFWYRQDPGLGLRLIYFSYDVKMKEKGDIPEGYSVSREKKERFSLILESASTNQTSMYLCASSPGLADTDTQYFGPGTRLTVL.

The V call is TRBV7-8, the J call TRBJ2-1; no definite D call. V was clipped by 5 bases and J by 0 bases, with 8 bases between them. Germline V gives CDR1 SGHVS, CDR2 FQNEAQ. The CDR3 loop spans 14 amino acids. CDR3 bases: TGTGCCAGCAGCCCCGGTAGCTCCTACAATGAGCAGTTCTTC. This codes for CASSPGSSYNEQFF.

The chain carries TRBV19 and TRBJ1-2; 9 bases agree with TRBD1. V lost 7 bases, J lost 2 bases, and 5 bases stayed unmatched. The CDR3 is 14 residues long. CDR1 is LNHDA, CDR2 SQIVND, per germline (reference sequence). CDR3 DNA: TGTGCCAGTACCGAGGGACAGGGAAACTATGGCTACACCTTC. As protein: CASTEGQGNYGYTF.

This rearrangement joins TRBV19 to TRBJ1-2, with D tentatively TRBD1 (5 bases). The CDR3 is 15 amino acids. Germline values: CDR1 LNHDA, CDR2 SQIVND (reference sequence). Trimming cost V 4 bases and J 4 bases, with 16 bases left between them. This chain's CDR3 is CASSSTGVRGYGYTF. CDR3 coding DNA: TGTGCCAGTAGTAGCACGGGGGTGAGGGGCTATGGCTACACCTTC.

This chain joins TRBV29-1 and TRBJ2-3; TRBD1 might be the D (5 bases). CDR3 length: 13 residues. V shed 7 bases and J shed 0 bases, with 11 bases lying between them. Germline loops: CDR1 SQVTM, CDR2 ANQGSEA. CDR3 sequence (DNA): TGCAGCGGTACAGGCGAAAGCACAGATACGCAGTATTTT. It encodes CSGTGESTDTQYF.

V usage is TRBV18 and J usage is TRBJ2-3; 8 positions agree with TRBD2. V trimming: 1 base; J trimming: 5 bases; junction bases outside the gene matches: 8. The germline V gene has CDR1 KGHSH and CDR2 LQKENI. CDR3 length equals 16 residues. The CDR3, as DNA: TGTGCCAGCTCACCACGAAGCGGGAGACTCGGAGATACGCAGTATTTT. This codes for CASSPRSGRLGDTQYF. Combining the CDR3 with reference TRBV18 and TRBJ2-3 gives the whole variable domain NAGVMQNPRHLVRRRGQEARLRCSPMKGHSHVYWYRQLPEEGLKFMVYLQKENIIDESGMPKERFSAEFPKEGPSILRIQQVVRGDSAAYFCASSPRSGRLGDTQYFGPGTRLTVL.

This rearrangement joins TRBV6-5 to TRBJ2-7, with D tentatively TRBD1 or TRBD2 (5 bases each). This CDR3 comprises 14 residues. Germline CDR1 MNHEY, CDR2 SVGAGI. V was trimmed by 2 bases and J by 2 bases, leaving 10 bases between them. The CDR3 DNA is TGTGCCAGCAGTTACGGGACGGGGACCTACGAGCAGTACTTC. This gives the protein CASSYGTGTYEQYF.